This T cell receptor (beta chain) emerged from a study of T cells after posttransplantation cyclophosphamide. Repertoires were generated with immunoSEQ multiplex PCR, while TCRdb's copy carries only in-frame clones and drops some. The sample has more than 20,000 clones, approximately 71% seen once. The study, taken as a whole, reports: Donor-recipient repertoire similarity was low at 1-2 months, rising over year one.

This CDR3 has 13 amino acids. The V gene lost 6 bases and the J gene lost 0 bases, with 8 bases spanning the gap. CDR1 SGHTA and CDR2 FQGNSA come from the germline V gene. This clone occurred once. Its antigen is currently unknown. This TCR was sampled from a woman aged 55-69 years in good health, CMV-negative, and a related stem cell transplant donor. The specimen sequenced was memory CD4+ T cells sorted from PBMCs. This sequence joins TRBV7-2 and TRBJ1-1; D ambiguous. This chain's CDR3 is CASRGRMNTEAFF. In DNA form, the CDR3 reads TGTGCCAGCAGGGGCCGAATGAACACTGAAGCTTTCTTT.